The present T cell receptor (beta chain) was sequenced within a study of cytomegalovirus exposure and HLA in healthy donors. V lost 6 bases and J lost 2; bases outside the gene matches: 4. Per the germline V gene, CDR1 is MDHEN and CDR2 is SYDVKM. This CDR3 region has 13 residues. General study findings and limits: Among TCR sequences, most were rare, though some public TCRs appeared in many donors.

The count of this clone is one. Its antigen is currently unknown. The method was immunoSEQ multiplex PCR; TCRdb's version includes in-frame clones alone and lacks a portion of them. The sample contains 90,000 to 110,000 clones, about 88% of which appear only once. This sequence joins TRBV28 and TRBJ2-7; TRBD2 matches at 7 bases. What was sequenced was PBMCs. This TCR was recovered from a woman under 30 in good health and CMV-seropositive. The CDR3 protein is CASSPGGAYEQYF. DNA of the CDR3: TGTGCCAGCAGCCCGGGAGGCGCCTACGAGCAGTACTTC.